This entry describes one T cell receptor (beta chain). Its matching antigen is unknown. Terminally differentiated effector memory CD45RA+ cells were excluded from the naive CD8 cells, which were CD45RO-negative and positively selected for CCR7. Donors were Caucasian adults residing in Nashville, Tennessee, USA. Generated by immunoSEQ multiplex PCR, the TCRdb table keeps only in-frame clones and is missing some. The sample records around 2,000,000 clones, roughly 95% being singletons. The data belong to a study of shared clonotypes between healthy human individuals. General study results and limits: Donor scarcity curtailed the genetic and exposure-history diversity represented herein.

Trimming left V 0 bases short and J 4 bases short, with 11 bases between. Germline V gene sequence: CDR1 LGHNA, CDR2 YSLEER. CDR3 length: 15 residues. Sequencing was carried out using naive CD8+ T cells sorted from blood. The clonotype was recovered from a man aged 18 to 29 in good health. This sequence joins TRBV4-3 and TRBJ2-3; D gene unclear. The CDR3 DNA is TGCGCCAGCAGCCAAGATATGGGTCTTCCAGATACGCAGTATTTT. This codes for CASSQDMGLPDTQYF.